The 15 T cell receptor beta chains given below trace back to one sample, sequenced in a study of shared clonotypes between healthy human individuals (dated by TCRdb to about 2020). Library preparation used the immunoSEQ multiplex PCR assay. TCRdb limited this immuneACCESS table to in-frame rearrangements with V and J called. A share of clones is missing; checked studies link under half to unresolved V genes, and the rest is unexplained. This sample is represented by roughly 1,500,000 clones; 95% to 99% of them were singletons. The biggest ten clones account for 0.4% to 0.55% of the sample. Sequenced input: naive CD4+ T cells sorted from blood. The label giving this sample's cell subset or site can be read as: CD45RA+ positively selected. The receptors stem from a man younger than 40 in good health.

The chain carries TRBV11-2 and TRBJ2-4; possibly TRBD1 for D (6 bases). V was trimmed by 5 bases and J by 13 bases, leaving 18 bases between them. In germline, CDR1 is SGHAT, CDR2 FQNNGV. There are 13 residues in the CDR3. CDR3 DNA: TGTGCCAGCAGCGACCAAGGGGGTGGTTCGCAGTACTTC. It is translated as CASSDQGGGSQYF.

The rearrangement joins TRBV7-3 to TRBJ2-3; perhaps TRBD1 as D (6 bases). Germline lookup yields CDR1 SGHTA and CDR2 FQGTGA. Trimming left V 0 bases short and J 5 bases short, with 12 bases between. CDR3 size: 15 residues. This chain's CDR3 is CASSLTRGDRDTQYF. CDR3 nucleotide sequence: TGTGCCAGCAGCTTAACCAGGGGAGACAGAGATACGCAGTATTTT.

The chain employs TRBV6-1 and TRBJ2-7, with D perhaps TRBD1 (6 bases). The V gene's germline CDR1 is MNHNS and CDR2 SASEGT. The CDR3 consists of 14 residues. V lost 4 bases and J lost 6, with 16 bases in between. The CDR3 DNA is TGTGCCAGCAGTGTCGTAGGGACAATAAGCGAGCAGTACTTC. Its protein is CASSVVGTISEQYF.

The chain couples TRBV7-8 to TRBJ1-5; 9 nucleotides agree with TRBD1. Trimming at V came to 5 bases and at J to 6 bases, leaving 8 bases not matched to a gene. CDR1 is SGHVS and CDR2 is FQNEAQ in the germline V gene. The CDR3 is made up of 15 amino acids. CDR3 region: CASSGGDRVLQPQHF. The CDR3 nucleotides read TGTGCCAGCAGCGGGGGGGACAGGGTCCTTCAGCCCCAGCATTTT.

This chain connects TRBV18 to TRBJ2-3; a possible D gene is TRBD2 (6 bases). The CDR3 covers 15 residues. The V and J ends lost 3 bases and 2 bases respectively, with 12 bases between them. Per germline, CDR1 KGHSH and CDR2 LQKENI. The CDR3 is CASSPVGGTTDTQYF. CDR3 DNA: TGTGCCAGCTCACCGGTCGGGGGAACCACAGATACGCAGTATTTT.

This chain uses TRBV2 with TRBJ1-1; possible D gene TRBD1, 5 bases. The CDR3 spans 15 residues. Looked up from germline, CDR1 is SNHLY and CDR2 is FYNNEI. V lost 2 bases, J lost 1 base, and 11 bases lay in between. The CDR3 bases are TGTGCCAGCAGTGAACAAGGGGCCCAGAACACTGAAGCTTTCTTT. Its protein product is CASSEQGAQNTEAFF.

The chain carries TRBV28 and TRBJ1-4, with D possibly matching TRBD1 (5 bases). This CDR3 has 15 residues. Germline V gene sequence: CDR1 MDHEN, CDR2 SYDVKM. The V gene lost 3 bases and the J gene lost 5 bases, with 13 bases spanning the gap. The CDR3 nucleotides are TGTGCCAGCAGTTTCGAGGGGCGGAAGAATGAAAAACTGTTTTTT. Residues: CASSFEGRKNEKLFF.

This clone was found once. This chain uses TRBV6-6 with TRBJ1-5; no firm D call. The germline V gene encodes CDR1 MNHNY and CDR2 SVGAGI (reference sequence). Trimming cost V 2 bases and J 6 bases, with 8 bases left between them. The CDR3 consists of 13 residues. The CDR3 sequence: CASSYNRVQPQHF. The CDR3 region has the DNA TGTGCCAGCAGTTACAACCGGGTTCAGCCCCAGCATTTT.

The CDR3 region is CASSARGSSTDTQYF. CDR3 DNA sequence: TGTGCCAGCAGCGCGCGGGGTTCTAGCACAGATACGCAGTATTTT. The chain links TRBV9 to TRBJ2-3; perhaps TRBD2 as D (6 bases). With 3 bases removed from V and 0 bases from J, the gap between germline ends came to 11 bases. Germline assignment: CDR1 SGDLS and CDR2 YYNGEE. This CDR3 has 15 residues.

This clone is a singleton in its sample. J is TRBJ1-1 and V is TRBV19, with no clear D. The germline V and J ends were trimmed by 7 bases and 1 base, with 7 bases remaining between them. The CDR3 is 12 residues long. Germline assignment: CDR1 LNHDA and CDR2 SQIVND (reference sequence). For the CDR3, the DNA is TGTGCCAGTATCCGCTGGAACACTGAAGCTTTCTTT. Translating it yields CASIRWNTEAFF. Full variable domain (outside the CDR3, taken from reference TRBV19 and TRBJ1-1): DGGITQSPKYLFRKEGQNVTLSCEQNLNHDAMYWYRQDPGQGLRLIYYSQIVNDFQKGDIAEGYSVSREKKESFPLTVTSAQKNPTAFYLCASIRWNTEAFFGQGTRLTVV.

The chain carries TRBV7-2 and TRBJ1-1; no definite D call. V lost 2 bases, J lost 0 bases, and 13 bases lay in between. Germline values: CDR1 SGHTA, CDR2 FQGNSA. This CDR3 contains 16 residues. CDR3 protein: CASSLLGEGMNTEAFF. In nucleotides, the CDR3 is TGTGCCAGCAGCTTACTCGGGGAGGGCATGAACACTGAAGCTTTCTTT.

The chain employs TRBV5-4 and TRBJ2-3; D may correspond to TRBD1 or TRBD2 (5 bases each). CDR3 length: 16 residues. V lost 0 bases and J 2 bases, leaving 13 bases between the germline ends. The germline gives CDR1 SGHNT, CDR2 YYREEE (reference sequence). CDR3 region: CASSLDGTIYTDTQYF. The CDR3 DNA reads TGTGCCAGCAGCTTGGACGGGACGATCTACACAGATACGCAGTATTTT. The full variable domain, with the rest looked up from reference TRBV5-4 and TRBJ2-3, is ETGVTQSPTHLIKTRGQQVTLRCSSQSGHNTVSWYQQALGQGPQFIFQYYREEENGRGNFPPRFSGLQFPNYSSELNVNALELDDSALYLCASSLDGTIYTDTQYFGPGTRLTVL.

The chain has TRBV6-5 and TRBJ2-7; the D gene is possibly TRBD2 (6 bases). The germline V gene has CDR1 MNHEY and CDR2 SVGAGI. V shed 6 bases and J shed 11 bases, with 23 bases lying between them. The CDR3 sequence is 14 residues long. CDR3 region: CASSYPPPGRKEYF. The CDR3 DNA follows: TGTGCCAGCAGCTACCCCCCGCCCGGGAGAAAGGAGTACTTC.

CDR3 in DNA: TGTGCCAGCAGTGAATATGGGGCAGTCTATGGCTACACCTTC. Translation: CASSEYGAVYGYTF. The chain links TRBV25-1 to TRBJ1-2, with D perhaps TRBD1 (5 bases). The germline V gene has CDR1 MGHDK and CDR2 SYGVNS. The CDR3 runs to 14 residues. Between the trimmed V and J ends, which lost 0 bases and 4 bases, there was a span of 9 bases.

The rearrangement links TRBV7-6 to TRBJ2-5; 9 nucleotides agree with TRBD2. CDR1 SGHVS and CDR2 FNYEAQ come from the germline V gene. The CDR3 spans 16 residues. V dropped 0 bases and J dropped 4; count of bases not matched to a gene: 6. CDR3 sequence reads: CASSLARSGSLETQYF. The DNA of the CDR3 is TGTGCCAGCAGCTTAGCGCGTAGCGGGAGCTTAGAGACCCAGTACTTC.